This record looks at one TCR beta chain sequence and its context. What it binds is unknown. Germline V CDR1 and CDR2: LGHDT, YNNKEL (reference sequence). Trimming pared 5 bases from V and 10 bases from J, leaving 18 bases between. This CDR3 comprises 14 residues. For the second PCR, which ran for about 7 to 11 cycles, a sample-barcoded 5' primer and a J-beta primer mix were used. Each TCR beta cDNA got a 12-nucleotide random molecular identifier. TCRdb ran MiXCR on the 5' RACE reads and lists one entry per CDR3 protein. The table has 1.5 million to 2 million distinct CDR3 sequences, roughly 27% seen once. The data are from a study of blood T cells in healthy people across ages. The sample providers were healthy Caucasian people from Russia, aged roughly 6 to 95. Broader study findings: As age increased, TCR beta diversity per million T cells fell in a roughly linear fashion. The diversity estimates, figures obtained from one million T cells, were considered underestimates.

Sequences were obtained from blood. This TCR was recovered from a woman in her 30s in good health. The rearrangement uses TRBV3-1 and TRBJ2-1; D is possibly TRBD1 (6 bases). The DNA of the CDR3 is TGTGCCAGCAGCGCAGGGAAGTCAGGGGACGAGCAGTTCTTC. Translated, it gives CASSAGKSGDEQFF.